This T cell receptor (beta chain) was sequenced in a study of T cells after yellow fever vaccination. 5'RACE template switching added a universal primer site and UMIs to TCR cDNA. A single record per CDR3 protein comes from TCRdb applying MiXCR to the 5' RACE reads. The sample shows roughly 250,000 distinct CDR3 sequences, over 10% of them seen only once. This CDR3 has 15 amino acids. CDR1 is SGDLS, CDR2 YYNGEE, per germline. Trimming pared 4 bases from V and 8 bases from J, leaving 18 bases between. This sequence joins TRBV9 and TRBJ1-4; weak D call: TRBD1 (5 bases). This material consisted of CD4+ T cells sorted from PBMCs, taken 45 days after the yellow fever booster vaccination. This sequence was found in a man aged 25-40 years who received the YFV17D yellow fever vaccine. DNA of the CDR3: TGTGCCAGCAGCAAATCCCGCGGGGCGCGAGAAAAACTGTTTTTT. Translation gives CASSKSRGAREKLFF.